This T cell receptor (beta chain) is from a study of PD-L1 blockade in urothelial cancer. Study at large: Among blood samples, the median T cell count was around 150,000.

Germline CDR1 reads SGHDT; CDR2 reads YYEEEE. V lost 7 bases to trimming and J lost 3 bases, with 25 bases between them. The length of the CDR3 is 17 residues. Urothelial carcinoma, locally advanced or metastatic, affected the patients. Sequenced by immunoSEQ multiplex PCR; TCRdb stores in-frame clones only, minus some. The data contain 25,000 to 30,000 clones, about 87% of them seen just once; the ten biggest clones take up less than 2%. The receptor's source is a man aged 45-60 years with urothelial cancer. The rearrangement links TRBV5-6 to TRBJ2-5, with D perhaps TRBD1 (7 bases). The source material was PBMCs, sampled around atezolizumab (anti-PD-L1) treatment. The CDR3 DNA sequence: TGTGCCAGCGGAGCTTGGTATGTTGCGGGACAGAAAGAGACCCAGTACTTC. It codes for CASGAWYVAGQKETQYF.